This T cell receptor beta chain was captured by sequencing in a study of T cell changes during pregnancy in multiple sclerosis. The CDR3 is made up of 15 amino acids. V was pared by 5 bases and J by 7 bases, with 20 bases between. Germline lookup yields CDR1 LGHNA and CDR2 YSLEER. Clones were read by immunoSEQ multiplex PCR, and TCRdb kept only the in-frame ones, dropping some. Among roughly 99,000 clones listed, 92% were seen once. This TCR derives from a female donor in good health, enrolled as a control in a pregnancy study. The source was peripheral blood, collected in the third trimester of pregnancy. The chain joins TRBV4-3 to TRBJ1-2; D not certain. DNA of the CDR3: TGCGCCAGCAGCGAAGCCAGCGGCCACTATGTTGGCTACACCTTC. Translation gives CASSEASGHYVGYTF.